Sequencing of this T cell receptor beta chain was carried out in a study of shared clonotypes between healthy human individuals. Per the original methods: With immunoSEQ giving junction-only sequences and no quality scores, filtering differed. Clones were sequenced by immunoSEQ multiplex PCR, and TCRdb holds only the in-frame ones, with some missing. Clone size and the V and J calls come from that table; the DNA yielded D and trimming. Seen here are some 480,000 clones, roughly 78% observed once, and the top ten hold approximately 12%. The J segment lost 4 bases and the V segment lost 10 bases, leaving 6 bases of the junction unmatched. Germline CDR1 ENHRY, CDR2 SYGVKD. The CDR3 covers 15 residues.

Sequencing used PBMCs. The rearrangement uses TRBV10-3 and TRBJ2-2, with 13 bases matching TRBD2. The source is a woman between 40 and 55 years old in good health. Some clones in this sample may be carry-over from other donors' samples. Here the CDR3 reads CATGLAGDRTGELFF. For the CDR3, the DNA is TGTGCCACCGGACTAGCGGGAGATCGCACCGGGGAGCTGTTTTTT.